The clone carrying this T cell receptor (beta chain) was recorded a few times. Its antigen remains unidentified. Post-sort purity exceeded 95% for all sorted populations. The V gene's germline CDR1 is SGHAT and CDR2 FQNNGV. The junction had 6 bases not matched to a gene; V was cut back by 1 base and J by 2 bases. CDR3 size: 16 residues. Reverse transcribing all isolated RNA meant expressed TCRB transcripts were sequenced. Naive, central memory and regulatory T cell samples produced a mean of approximately 3.6 million reads. Sequencing used immunoSEQ multiplex PCR; TCRdb keeps in-frame clones, though not all of them. The sample has roughly 300,000 clones; about 13% are singletons. These data are taken from a study of beta chain features in type 1 diabetes. Study in general: Age, gender, cell numbers and subset yield matched between patients and controls.

Study-wide results and caveats: All four CD4+ subsets of Type 1 diabetes patients contained TCRB CDR3s that were moderately but significantly shorter.

This sequence was found in a man between 25 and 39 years old with type 1 diabetes. The chain joins TRBV11-2 to TRBJ2-7, with 9 bases fitting TRBD1. The sequenced material came from naive CD4+ T cells from blood. The CDR3 region is CASSLVGTGYPYEQYF. Here the CDR3 DNA reads TGTGCCAGCAGCTTAGTTGGGACAGGGTATCCCTACGAGCAGTACTTC.